This is a list of T cell receptor beta chains from one sample in a study of T cells after yellow fever vaccination. TCRdb reanalysed the 5' RACE reads using MiXCR and keeps one entry per CDR3 protein. Of under 600,000 distinct CDR3 sequences in the sample, around a fifth were seen once. Sequences were derived from PBMCs, sampled approximately 20 days after the first yellow fever vaccination. These receptors originate from a man younger than 35 who received the YFV17D yellow fever vaccine. Both conserved end residues are part of each CDR3. D genes are given only for firm matches. Clone size is given for some rows only: seen once, a few or many times, or a class if the clone is expanded.

v_gene,abundance,d_gene,len,j_gene,CDR3aa,CDR3nt
TRBV7-8,few,-,17,TRBJ2-1,CASTPNWARYSYNEQFF,TGTGCCAGCACCCCGAATTGGGCTCGATACTCCTACAATGAGCAGTTCTTC
TRBV6-1,-,-,14,TRBJ2-1,CASSSVTTANEQFF,TGTGCCAGCAGCTCCGTAACTACGGCGAATGAGCAGTTCTTC
TRBV5-1,few,-,13,TRBJ2-1,CASSSLRSSEQFF,TGCGCCAGCAGCTCCCTAAGATCCAGCGAGCAGTTCTTC
TRBV4-3,many,-,15,TRBJ2-1,CASSQEAVTYNEQFF,TGCGCCAGCAGCCAAGAGGCAGTTACCTACAATGAGCAGTTCTTC
TRBV4-3,-,-,16,TRBJ2-3,CASSQVRDSTRDTQYF,TGCGCCAGCAGCCAAGTCCGAGACAGTACGAGAGATACGCAGTATTTT
TRBV20-1,-,-,15,TRBJ1-2,CSARSGGRANYGYTF,TGCAGTGCTAGATCGGGGGGTCGGGCTAACTATGGCTACACCTTC
TRBV7-9,-,TRBD1,16,TRBJ1-2,CASSYAPGQDFYGYTF,TGTGCCAGCAGCTACGCACCGGGACAGGACTTCTATGGCTACACCTTC
TRBV13,many,-,17,TRBJ2-5,CASSAPWASEHQETQYF,TGTGCCAGCAGCGCCCCTTGGGCTAGCGAACACCAAGAGACCCAGTACTTC
TRBV23-1,-,-,15,TRBJ1-5,CASSQSPGSSQPQHF,TGCGCCAGCAGTCAATCACCGGGAAGTAGTCAGCCCCAGCATTTT
TRBV6-2/TRBV6-3,-,-,13,TRBJ2-5,CASNTGYQETQYF,TGTGCCAGCAATACAGGGTATCAGGAGACCCAGTACTTC
TRBV6-2/TRBV6-3,-,TRBD2,19,TRBJ2-2,CASSSRLAGALRYTGELFF,TGTGCCAGCAGCTCCCGACTAGCGGGGGCGCTTCGATACACCGGGGAGCTGTTTTTT
TRBV5-1,-,-,14,TRBJ2-3,CASSTGTASDTQYF,TGCGCCAGCAGCACTGGGACCGCCTCAGATACGCAGTATTTT
TRBV20-1,few,TRBD2,14,TRBJ2-1,CSATTGGGASEQFF,TGCAGTGCTACCACGGGAGGGGGGGCCAGTGAGCAGTTCTTC
TRBV6-1,-,-,14,TRBJ1-1,CASRAWGANTEAFF,TGTGCCAGCAGGGCCTGGGGGGCGAACACTGAAGCTTTCTTT
TRBV7-9,few,-,14,TRBJ2-3,CASSYSETVDTQYF,TGTGCCAGCAGCTACTCGGAGACAGTAGATACGCAGTATTTT
TRBV5-5,-,-,15,TRBJ2-5,CASSPGGGLQETQYF,TGTGCCAGCAGCCCCGGTGGGGGGCTTCAAGAGACCCAGTACTTC
TRBV5-1,few,-,13,TRBJ1-1,CASSFWENTEAFF,TGCGCCAGCAGCTTTTGGGAGAACACTGAAGCTTTCTTT
TRBV4-2,few,-,14,TRBJ1-2,CASSPRQGWYGYTF,TGTGCCAGCTCCCCGCGGCAGGGATGGTATGGCTACACCTTC
TRBV7-8,-,-,15,TRBJ2-1,CASSLIADLYNEQFF,TGTGCCAGCAGCTTGATCGCAGACTTGTACAATGAGCAGTTCTTC
TRBV5-1,-,-,17,TRBJ2-7,CASSLGLGLDVSYEQYF,TGCGCCAGCAGCTTGGGATTAGGTCTAGACGTTTCCTACGAGCAGTACTTC
TRBV18,-,TRBD1,13,TRBJ2-5,CASSQHRGETQYF,TGTGCCAGCTCTCAACACAGGGGTGAGACCCAGTACTTC
TRBV6-2/TRBV6-3,-,TRBD2,13,TRBJ2-1,CASSLGLWNEQFF,TGTGCCAGCAGCCTGGGACTATGGAATGAGCAGTTCTTC
TRBV5-1,few,TRBD1,15,TRBJ2-1,CASSTDRGAYNEQFF,TGCGCCAGCAGCACTGACAGGGGGGCCTACAATGAGCAGTTCTTC
TRBV6-1,-,-,13,TRBJ1-5,CASRQGSKQPQHF,TGTGCCAGCAGGCAGGGTTCTAAACAGCCCCAGCATTTT
TRBV24-1,once,-,15,TRBJ2-3,CATSDPGTDTDTQYF,TGTGCCACCAGTGATCCCGGGACGGACACAGATACGCAGTATTTT
TRBV19,-,-,13,TRBJ1-5,CASSAQGPQPQHF,TGTGCCAGTAGTGCTCAGGGTCCCCAGCCCCAGCATTTT
TRBV6-1,-,-,17,TRBJ2-1,CASSRLTAQIKDNEQFF,TGTGCCAGCAGCCGACTGACAGCGCAAATAAAAGACAATGAGCAGTTCTTC
TRBV20-1,-,-,14,TRBJ2-1,CSARDLRGADEQFF,TGCAGTGCTAGAGATCTAAGGGGGGCGGATGAGCAGTTCTTC
TRBV14,-,-,15,TRBJ2-3,CASSYGGASTDTQYF,TGTGCCAGCAGCTACGGGGGAGCTAGCACAGATACGCAGTATTTT
TRBV5-1,many,TRBD1,13,TRBJ2-5,CASSWDSQETQYF,TGCGCCAGCAGCTGGGACAGCCAAGAGACCCAGTACTTC
TRBV9,-,-,14,TRBJ1-5,CASSAGISNQPQHF,TGTGCCAGCAGCGCCGGTATTAGCAATCAGCCCCAGCATTTT
TRBV28,few,-,14,TRBJ1-4,CASREGGTNEKLFF,TGTGCCAGCCGCGAGGGGGGAACTAATGAAAAACTGTTTTTT
TRBV5-1,-,-,14,TRBJ2-7,CASSLTPQAYEQYF,TGCGCCAGCAGCTTGACCCCCCAGGCCTACGAGCAGTACTTC
TRBV9,few,-,13,TRBJ1-1,CASSVGGATEAFF,TGTGCCAGCAGTGTAGGGGGTGCCACTGAAGCTTTCTTT
TRBV18,-,-,16,TRBJ1-3,CASSPSTGGSGNTIYF,TGTGCCAGCTCACCATCGACCGGGGGCTCTGGAAACACCATATATTTT
TRBV5-6,-,TRBD1,16,TRBJ1-2,CASSLYLVRGPSGYTF,TGTGCCAGCAGCTTGTATCTTGTCAGGGGGCCCAGTGGCTACACCTTC
TRBV11-3,few,-,16,TRBJ2-3,CASSLRGGPPTDTQYF,TGTGCCAGCAGCTTAAGAGGGGGGCCTCCCACAGATACGCAGTATTTT
TRBV3-1,-,TRBD2,16,TRBJ2-3,CASSQGTRGVTDTQYF,TGTGCCAGCAGCCAAGGAACACGGGGGGTCACAGATACGCAGTATTTT
TRBV19,-,TRBD1,15,TRBJ2-3,CASSIRDRGTDTQYF,TGTGCCAGTAGTATAAGGGACAGGGGTACAGATACGCAGTATTTT
TRBV20-1,-,TRBD1,15,TRBJ1-2,CSARDHGQGIYGYTF,TGCAGTGCTAGAGACCACGGACAGGGAATATATGGCTACACCTTC
TRBV29-1,few,-,12,TRBJ1-5,CSVEEGGQPQHF,TGCAGCGTTGAGGAAGGGGGTCAGCCCCAGCATTTT